The entry that follows covers one T cell receptor (beta chain) sequence. Generated by immunoSEQ multiplex PCR, the TCRdb table keeps only in-frame clones and is missing some. The sample records tens of thousands of clones, around 91% being singletons. This sample is part of a study of OX40 agonist ivuxolimab in advanced cancers. The overall study: The patients got ivuxolimab, which is an agonistic anti-OX40 (CD134) antibody. Each dose-escalation patient presented with hepatocellular carcinoma, melanoma, renal cell or head and neck cancer. Of the participants, 40% had some prior anti-PD-1, anti-PD-L1 or anti-CTLA-4 therapy, which was allowed.

This material consisted of CD4+ or CD8+ T cells sorted from blood, taken in a trial of the OX40 agonist ivuxolimab. The sequence was collected from an adult with an advanced solid tumor such as melanoma, head and neck, liver or kidney cancer.

In nucleotides, the CDR3 is TGTGCCAGCAGTTTCGGACCAACCCAATACAATGAGCAGTTCTTC. It yields the protein CASSFGPTQYNEQFF. The chain uses TRBV27 and TRBJ2-1; the D is unclear. The CDR3 has 15 residues. V gave up 3 bases and J gave up 4 bases, with 13 bases separating them. Germline V gene sequence: CDR1 MNHEY, CDR2 SMNVEV (reference sequence).